A single sample gave rise to the 27 T cell receptor beta chains below, sequenced in a study of CD8+ T cells in alopecia areata. cDNA prepared by RNA extraction and subsequent reverse transcription served as the template for sequencing. Method: immunoSEQ multiplex PCR; TCRdb's copy keeps in-frame clones and lacks some. The sample includes 150,000 or so clones, approximately 60% of them seen just once. What was sequenced was CD4+ T cells sorted from blood. These receptors came from a human donor in good health.

The CDR3 reads CAWIVDGNTIYF. The CDR3 coding sequence is TGTGCCTGGATAGTGGACGGAAACACCATATATTTT. The chain has TRBV30 and TRBJ1-3, with D unclear. With 4 bases removed from V and 4 bases from J, the gap between germline ends came to 8 bases. CDR3 length: 12 amino acids. Germline values: CDR1 GTSNPN, CDR2 SVGIG (reference sequence).

The rearrangement links TRBV28 to TRBJ1-5, with TRBD1 matching 10 bases. Germline assignment: CDR1 MDHEN and CDR2 SYDVKM. The CDR3 contains 16 residues. Losses at the gene ends were 4 bases for V and 4 bases for J; bases not matched to a gene: 7. The CDR3 region is CASSSPSGQGNQPQHF. CDR3 bases: TGTGCCAGCAGTTCACCCTCGGGACAGGGGAATCAGCCCCAGCATTTT.

The chain has TRBV6-6 and TRBJ1-5; D is possibly TRBD1 (5 bases). The germline V gene encodes CDR1 MNHNY and CDR2 SVGAGI (reference sequence). This CDR3 is 15 amino acids long. The V end was cut by 6 bases, the J end by 6 bases, with 18 bases between. The CDR3 protein is CASSQAQGLGQPQHF. CDR3 coding DNA: TGTGCCAGCAGCCAAGCTCAGGGATTAGGTCAGCCCCAGCATTTT.

The V and J genes are TRBV28 and TRBJ1-2, with a possible D match to TRBD1 (5 bases). V shed 10 bases and J shed 3 bases, with 21 bases lying between them. This CDR3 is built from 15 residues. Germline assignment: CDR1 MDHEN and CDR2 SYDVKM. In DNA form, the CDR3 reads TGTGCCATCGAGGAGTCTCGAGGGGTCCACTATGGCTACACCTTC. Amino acid sequence: CAIEESRGVHYGYTF.

This chain connects TRBV15 to TRBJ2-1; TRBD1 is a possible D gene (5 bases). Germline loops: CDR1 LNHNV, CDR2 YYDKDF (reference sequence). The CDR3 extends over 12 amino acids. V lost 3 bases and J 12 bases, leaving 12 bases between the germline ends. CDR3 in DNA: TGTGCCACCAGCAGGCCAGGGTTCGGGCAGTTCTTC. This sequence encodes CATSRPGFGQFF.

The V gene is TRBV5-1, the J gene TRBJ2-1; the match to TRBD2 covers 7 bases. This CDR3 spans 15 amino acids. V gave up 2 bases and J gave up 4 bases; unmatched junction bases: 6. CDR1 and CDR2 (germline): SGHRS, YFSETQ. CDR3 DNA: TGCGCCAGCAGCTTAGCGGGATTCGTTTACAATGAGCAGTTCTTC. Translation gives CASSLAGFVYNEQFF.

CDR3: CASRRGAKGYTF. CDR3 coding DNA: TGTGCCAGCAGAAGGGGGGCAAAGGGCTACACCTTC. The J gene is TRBJ1-2, the V gene TRBV27, with a weak D call TRBD1 (6 bases). The CDR3 is made up of 12 amino acids. Trimming cost V 6 bases and J 8 bases, with 13 bases left between them. Germline CDR1 MNHEY, CDR2 SMNVEV (reference sequence).

This clone turned up a few times. The genes are TRBV10-2 and TRBJ2-7; the D gene is possibly TRBD2 (5 bases). This CDR3 comprises 13 residues. The germline gives CDR1 WSHSY, CDR2 SAAADI. Trimming shortened V by 3 bases and J by 6 bases, and 12 bases separated the two germline ends. CDR3 loop: CASSDPGRTEQYF. As DNA, the CDR3 is TGCGCCAGCAGTGACCCGGGAAGAACCGAGCAGTACTTC.

This clone was seen ten or more times. V usage is TRBV18 and J usage is TRBJ2-7; TRBD1 agrees at 8 bases. Per germline, CDR1 KGHSH and CDR2 LQKENI. The CDR3 runs 15 residues. V lost 6 bases and J lost 2; bases outside the gene matches: 9. The CDR3 DNA follows: TGTGCCAGCTCGCAAGGACCGGGACAGGCCTACGAGCAGTACTTC. Protein sequence: CASSQGPGQAYEQYF.

In its sample, this clone was seen once. The genes are TRBV18 and TRBJ2-7, with 8 bases identical to TRBD1. CDR1 is KGHSH, CDR2 LQKENI, per germline. CDR3 length: 15 residues. V lost 2 bases, J lost 3 bases, and 6 bases stayed unmatched. In DNA, the CDR3 is TGTGCCAGCTCACCAGTGGGGACAGGTTTCTACGAGCAGTACTTC. Encoded protein: CASSPVGTGFYEQYF.

This chain connects TRBV14 to TRBJ2-3; 8 bases line up with TRBD2. The CDR3 is made up of 18 amino acids. Germline V CDR1 and CDR2: SGHDN, FVKESK. The J segment lost 1 base and the V segment lost 1 base, leaving 10 bases of the junction unmatched. The CDR3 sequence is CASSQGVLAGGRTDTQYF. CDR3 in DNA: TGTGCCAGCAGCCAAGGAGTCCTAGCGGGCGGACGCACAGATACGCAGTATTTT.

V is TRBV2 and J is TRBJ1-2; D may be TRBD1 (6 bases). The CDR3 has 13 residues. Deletions cut 2 bases from V and 8 bases from J, with 12 bases between. Germline V gene lookup returns CDR1 SNHLY and CDR2 FYNNEI. CDR3 region: CASSENQGSGYTF. The CDR3 nucleotides are TGTGCCAGCAGTGAAAATCAGGGGAGCGGCTACACCTTC.

The rearrangement joins TRBV6-5 to TRBJ2-7, with 8 nucleotides matching TRBD2. The V and J ends lost 0 bases and 2 bases, in that order; junction bases with no gene match: 3. This CDR3 is 15 amino acids long. From germline, CDR1 is MNHEY and CDR2 SVGAGI. The CDR3 loop is CASSYSPSGPYEQYF. The CDR3 nucleotides are TGTGCCAGCAGTTACTCTCCTAGCGGGCCCTACGAGCAGTACTTC.

This clone was seen a handful of times. The rearrangement uses TRBV5-1 and TRBJ1-1; weak D call: TRBD1 (5 bases). Germline CDR1 is SGHRS and CDR2 is YFSETQ. CDR3 length equals 15 residues. Deletions cut 4 bases from V and 3 bases from J, with 16 bases between. The CDR3 loop is CASSPTGAGYTEAFF. CDR3 sequence (DNA): TGCGCCAGCAGCCCGACCGGAGCAGGGTACACTGAAGCTTTCTTT. Using reference TRBV5-1 and TRBJ1-1 for the parts outside the CDR3, the full variable domain is KAGVTQTPRYLIKTRGQQVTLSCSPISGHRSVSWYQQTPGQGLQFLFEYFSETQRNKGNFPGRFSGRQFSNSRSEMNVSTLELGDSALYLCASSPTGAGYTEAFFGQGTRLTVV.

The V call is TRBV2, the J call TRBJ2-7; 7 positions agree with TRBD2. Germline assignment: CDR1 SNHLY and CDR2 FYNNEI. CDR3 length: 18 amino acids. V dropped 4 bases and J dropped 0; count of bases not matched to a gene: 15. The CDR3 region is CASSGRVGLAVSSYEQYF. DNA of the CDR3: TGTGCCAGCAGTGGAAGAGTTGGGCTAGCGGTGAGCTCCTACGAGCAGTACTTC. Full variable domain (missing parts from reference TRBV2 and TRBJ2-7): EPEVTQTPSHQVTQMGQEVILRCVPISNHLYFYWYRQILGQKVEFLVSFYNNEISEKSEIFDDQFSVERPDGSNFTLKIRSTKLEDSAMYFCASSGRVGLAVSSYEQYFGPGTRLTVT.

This chain connects TRBV7-9 to TRBJ2-2; 10 bases map to TRBD2. J was trimmed by 2 bases and V by 4 bases; bases with no gene match: 4. Germline-derived CDR1 and CDR2 are SEHNR and FQNEAQ (reference sequence). There are 16 residues in the CDR3. The CDR3 sequence: CASSSGLAANTGELFF. CDR3 DNA: TGTGCCAGCAGCTCCGGACTAGCGGCTAACACCGGGGAGCTGTTTTTT.

The sample holds a few counts of this clone. The chain recombines TRBV2 with TRBJ2-5; 8 bases map to TRBD2. V was clipped by 5 bases and J by 2 bases; unmatched bases: 4. The CDR3 loop spans 14 amino acids. Germline CDR1 and CDR2: SNHLY and FYNNEI. Here the CDR3 DNA reads TGTGCCAGCAGTCCAGCGGGAGTGCAAGAGACCCAGTACTTC. Encoded protein: CASSPAGVQETQYF.

The gene calls are TRBV2 and TRBJ2-1; the match to TRBD2 covers 9 bases. The CDR3 consists of 15 residues. Germline values: CDR1 SNHLY, CDR2 FYNNEI. The J segment lost 6 bases and the V segment lost 6 bases, leaving 9 bases of the junction unmatched. The CDR3 loop reads CASRYGAGGFNEQFF. Here the CDR3 DNA reads TGTGCCAGCAGGTATGGAGCGGGAGGTTTCAATGAGCAGTTCTTC.

The rearrangement links TRBV29-1 to TRBJ1-1; tentative D call: TRBD1 (5 bases). The germline CDR1 and CDR2 sequences are SQVTM and ANQGSEA. Trimming removed 6 bases at V and 4 bases at J, with 12 bases between. This CDR3 has 12 residues. CDR3 sequence (DNA): TGCAGCGTAGGTCCGGGGCGCACTGAAGCTTTCTTT. Amino acid sequence: CSVGPGRTEAFF.

V usage is TRBV5-4 and J usage is TRBJ2-5; 8 bases align to TRBD2. CDR1 is SGHNT, CDR2 YYREEE, per germline (reference sequence). The CDR3 has 15 amino acids. The V segment lost 4 bases and the J segment 2 bases; nucleotides outside the gene matches: 7. CDR3 in amino acids: CASSRAGAGQETQYF. The CDR3 region has the DNA TGTGCCAGCAGCCGAGCGGGAGCGGGTCAAGAGACCCAGTACTTC.

This clone was detected once. The chain uses TRBV19 and TRBJ1-5, with D perhaps matching TRBD1 (6 bases). The CDR3 length is 13 residues. CDR1 and CDR2 (germline): LNHDA, SQIVND (reference sequence). The germline V and J ends were trimmed by 8 bases and 8 bases, with 16 bases remaining between them. The CDR3 spells CASGGQPWEPQHF. The CDR3 bases are TGTGCCAGTGGAGGACAGCCCTGGGAGCCCCAGCATTTT.

This clone was counted many times. The chain combines TRBV5-1 with TRBJ2-1; a weak D match, TRBD2 (6 bases). Trimming removed 4 bases at V and 4 bases at J, with 15 bases between. The length of the CDR3 is 15 residues. The germline gives CDR1 SGHRS, CDR2 YFSETQ. Here the CDR3 DNA reads TGCGCCAGCAGCCCCGGCTCTAGCGTATACAATGAGCAGTTCTTC. It is translated as CASSPGSSVYNEQFF. The whole variable domain, remainder taken from reference TRBV5-1 and TRBJ2-1, is KAGVTQTPRYLIKTRGQQVTLSCSPISGHRSVSWYQQTPGQGLQFLFEYFSETQRNKGNFPGRFSGRQFSNSRSEMNVSTLELGDSALYLCASSPGSSVYNEQFFGPGTRLTVL.

This clone has a handful of counts. The J gene is TRBJ2-7, the V gene TRBV28; D is ambiguous. Deletions cut 3 bases from V and 3 bases from J, with 3 bases between. Germline-derived CDR1 and CDR2 are MDHEN and SYDVKM. The length of the CDR3 is 11 residues. CDR3 loop: CASSFYYEQYF. CDR3 nucleotide sequence: TGTGCCAGCAGTTTTTACTACGAGCAGTACTTC.

This clone was counted a few times. J is TRBJ2-6 and V is TRBV5-1; D is perhaps TRBD1 (5 bases). The CDR3 consists of 15 residues. Deletions cut 1 base from V and 0 bases from J, with 5 bases between. Germline CDR1 SGHRS, CDR2 YFSETQ. This chain's CDR3 is CASSLQGSGANVLTF. DNA for the CDR3: TGCGCCAGCAGCTTGCAGGGCTCTGGGGCCAACGTCCTGACTTTC.

The V call is TRBV28, the J call TRBJ2-1; 12 nucleotides align to TRBD2. Trimming cost V 4 bases and J 9 bases; bases outside gene matches: 7. The CDR3 totals 15 residues. Germline V CDR1 and CDR2: MDHEN, SYDVKM. In DNA, the CDR3 is TGTGCCAGCAGTTCTTTTGGACTAGCGGGAATTGAGCAGTTCTTC. Translated: CASSSFGLAGIEQFF.

The J gene is TRBJ2-3, the V gene TRBV7-9; 8 nucleotides line up with TRBD2. CDR3 size: 14 residues. V shed 5 bases, J shed 4 bases, and the junction held 5 bases outside the gene matches. The germline V gene encodes CDR1 SEHNR and CDR2 FQNEAQ (reference sequence). The CDR3, as DNA: TGTGCCAGCAGCCGCAGCGGGAGTGCAGATACGCAGTATTTT. It yields the protein CASSRSGSADTQYF.

The chain links TRBV12-5 to TRBJ2-1, with TRBD2 matching 14 bases. The CDR3 is made up of 15 amino acids. CDR1 and CDR2 from the germline V gene are LGHNT and FRNRAP. Trimming cost V 7 bases and J 6 bases; bases outside gene matches: 5. The CDR3 coding sequence is TGTGCTAGTGTAACGGGGACTAGCGGGAGCAATGAGCAGTTCTTC. This encodes CASVTGTSGSNEQFF.